This T cell receptor beta chain was found in a study of immune evolution from preneoplasia to lung adenocarcinoma. V dropped 9 bases and J dropped 2 bases, with 20 bases sitting between them. Germline lookup yields CDR1 MNHNS and CDR2 SASEGT. This CDR3 region has 15 residues. In the case of this clone: Its specificity is not known.

TCRdb's copy holds only in-frame clones and misses some; the assay was immunoSEQ multiplex PCR. The sample shows 14,000 or so clones, roughly 80% of them seen only once. Study-wide results and limits: KRAS-mutant nodules had the highest T cell clonality.

The chain has TRBV6-1 and TRBJ2-7; D is uncertain. The clonotype comes from a person aged 65-85 years with lung adenocarcinoma. Material for sequencing was FFPE minimally invasive lung adenocarcinoma tissue. The CDR3 DNA follows: TGTGCCAGTGCCCTAAACCCCATGGACCCCTACGAGCAGTACTTC. It specifies CASALNPMDPYEQYF.